This T cell receptor (beta chain) appears in the sequencing data of a study of cytomegalovirus exposure and HLA in healthy donors. The sample holds a few counts of this clone. Additional DNA sequences in this sample encode the identical CDR3. The germline gives CDR1 SGHRS, CDR2 YFSETQ. Deletions cut 2 bases from V and 2 bases from J, with 9 bases between. The CDR3 sequence is 14 residues long. The PCR was carried out with 60 Vbeta primers and 13 Jbeta primers. Assay: immunoSEQ multiplex PCR; the TCRdb copy retains only in-frame clones and omits some. The sample carries about 140,000 clones, 60% to 80% recorded once.

Sequences were obtained from PBMCs. The chain employs TRBV5-1 and TRBJ2-3; tentative D call: TRBD2 (5 bases). This TCR was sampled from a man aged 40-49 years in good health and CMV-seronegative. The CDR3 is CASSLGGFTDTQYF. In DNA, the CDR3 is TGCGCCAGCAGCTTAGGAGGCTTCACAGATACGCAGTATTTT.